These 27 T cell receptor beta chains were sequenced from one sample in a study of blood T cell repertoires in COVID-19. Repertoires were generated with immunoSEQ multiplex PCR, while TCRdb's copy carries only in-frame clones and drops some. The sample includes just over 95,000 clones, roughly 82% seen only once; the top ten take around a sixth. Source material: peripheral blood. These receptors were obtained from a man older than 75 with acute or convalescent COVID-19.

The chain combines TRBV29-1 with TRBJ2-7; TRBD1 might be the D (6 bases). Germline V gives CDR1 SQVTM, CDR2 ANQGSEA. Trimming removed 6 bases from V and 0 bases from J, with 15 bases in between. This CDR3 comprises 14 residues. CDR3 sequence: CSVGAKANSYEQYF. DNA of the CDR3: TGCAGCGTGGGGGCAAAGGCTAACTCCTACGAGCAGTACTTC.

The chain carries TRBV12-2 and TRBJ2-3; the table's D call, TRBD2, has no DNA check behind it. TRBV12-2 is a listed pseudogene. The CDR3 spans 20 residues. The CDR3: CASRLALGLAGVIYTDTQYF. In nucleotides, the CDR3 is TGTGCAAGTCGCTTAGCGCTGGGGTTAGCGGGGGTGATATACACAGATACGCAGTATTTT.

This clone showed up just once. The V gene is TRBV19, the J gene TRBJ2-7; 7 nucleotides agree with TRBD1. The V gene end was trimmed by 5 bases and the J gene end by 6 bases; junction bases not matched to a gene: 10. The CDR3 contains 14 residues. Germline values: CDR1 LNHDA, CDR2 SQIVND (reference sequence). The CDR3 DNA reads TGTGCCAGTAGTCCCTCCCAACAGGGGCTCGAGCAGTACTTC. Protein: CASSPSQQGLEQYF. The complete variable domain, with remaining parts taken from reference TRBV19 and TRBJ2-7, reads DGGITQSPKYLFRKEGQNVTLSCEQNLNHDAMYWYRQDPGQGLRLIYYSQIVNDFQKGDIAEGYSVSREKKESFPLTVTSAQKNPTAFYLCASSPSQQGLEQYFGPGTRLTVT.

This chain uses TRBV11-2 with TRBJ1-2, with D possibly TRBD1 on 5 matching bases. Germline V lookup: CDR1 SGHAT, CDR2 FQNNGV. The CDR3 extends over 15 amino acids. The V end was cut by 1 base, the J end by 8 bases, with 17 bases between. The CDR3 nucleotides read TGTGCCAGCAGCTTAGGAGGTGTAGGGGCAGAAGGCTACACCTTC. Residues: CASSLGGVGAEGYTF.

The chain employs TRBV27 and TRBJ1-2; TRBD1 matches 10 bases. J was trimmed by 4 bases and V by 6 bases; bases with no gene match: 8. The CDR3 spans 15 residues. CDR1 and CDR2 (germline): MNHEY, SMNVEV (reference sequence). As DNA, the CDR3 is TGTGCCAGCAGCGGACTGACAGGGGGCCCCTATGGCTACACCTTC. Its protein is CASSGLTGGPYGYTF.

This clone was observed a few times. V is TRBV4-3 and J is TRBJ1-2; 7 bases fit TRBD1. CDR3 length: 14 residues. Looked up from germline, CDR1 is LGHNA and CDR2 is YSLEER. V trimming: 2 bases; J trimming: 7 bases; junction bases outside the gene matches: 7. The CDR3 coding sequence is TGCGCCAGCAGCCAAAGTGTATGGACAGGTGGCTACACCTTC. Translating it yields CASSQSVWTGGYTF.

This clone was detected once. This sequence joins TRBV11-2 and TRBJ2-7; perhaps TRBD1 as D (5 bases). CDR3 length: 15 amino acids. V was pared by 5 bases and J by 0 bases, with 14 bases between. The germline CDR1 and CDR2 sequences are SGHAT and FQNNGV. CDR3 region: CASSPRRVSSYEQYF. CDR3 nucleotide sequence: TGTGCCAGCAGCCCCCGCAGGGTCAGCTCCTACGAGCAGTACTTC.

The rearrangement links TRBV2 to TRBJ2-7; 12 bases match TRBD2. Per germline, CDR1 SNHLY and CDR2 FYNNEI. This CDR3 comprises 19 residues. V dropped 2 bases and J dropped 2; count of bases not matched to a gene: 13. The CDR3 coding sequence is TGTGCCAGCAGTGAACAGGGGTGGACTAGCGGGATCGTAACCTACGAGCAGTACTTC. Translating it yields CASSEQGWTSGIVTYEQYF.

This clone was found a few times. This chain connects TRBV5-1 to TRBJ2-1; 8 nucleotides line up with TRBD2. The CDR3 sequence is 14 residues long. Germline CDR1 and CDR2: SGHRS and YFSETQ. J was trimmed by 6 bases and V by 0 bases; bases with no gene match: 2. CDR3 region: CASSLGGLVNEQFF. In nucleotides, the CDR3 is TGCGCCAGCAGCTTGGGGGGACTAGTCAATGAGCAGTTCTTC.

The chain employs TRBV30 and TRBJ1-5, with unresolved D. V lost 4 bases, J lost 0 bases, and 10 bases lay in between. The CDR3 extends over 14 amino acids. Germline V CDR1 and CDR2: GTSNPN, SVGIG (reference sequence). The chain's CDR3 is CAWKSGGSNQPQHF. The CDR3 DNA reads TGTGCCTGGAAGTCCGGCGGTAGCAATCAGCCCCAGCATTTT. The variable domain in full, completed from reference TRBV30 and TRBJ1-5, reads SQTIHQWPATLVQPVGSPLSLECTVEGTSNPNLYWYRQAAGRGLQLLFYSVGIGQISSEVPQNLSASRPQDRQFILSSKKLLLSDSGFYLCAWKSGGSNQPQHFGDGTRLSIL.

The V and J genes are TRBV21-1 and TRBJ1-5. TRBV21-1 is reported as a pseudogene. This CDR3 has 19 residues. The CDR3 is CASSKWNVGQSEGYQPQHF. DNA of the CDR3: TGTGCCAGCAGCAAATGGAATGTTGGTCAGTCAGAGGGATATCAGCCCCAGCATTTT.

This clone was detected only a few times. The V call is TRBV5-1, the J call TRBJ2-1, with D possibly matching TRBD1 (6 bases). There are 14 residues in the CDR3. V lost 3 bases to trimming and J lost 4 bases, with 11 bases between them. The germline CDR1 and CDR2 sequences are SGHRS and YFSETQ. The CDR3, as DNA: TGCGCCAGCAGCTACCGGACAGCGTACAATGAGCAGTTCTTC. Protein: CASSYRTAYNEQFF.

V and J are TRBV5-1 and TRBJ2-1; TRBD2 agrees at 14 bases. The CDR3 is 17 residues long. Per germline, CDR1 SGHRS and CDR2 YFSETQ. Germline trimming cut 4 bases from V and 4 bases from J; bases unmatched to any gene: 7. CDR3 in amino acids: CASSPPGLAGAYNEQFF. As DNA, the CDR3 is TGCGCCAGCAGCCCACCGGGACTAGCGGGAGCTTACAATGAGCAGTTCTTC.

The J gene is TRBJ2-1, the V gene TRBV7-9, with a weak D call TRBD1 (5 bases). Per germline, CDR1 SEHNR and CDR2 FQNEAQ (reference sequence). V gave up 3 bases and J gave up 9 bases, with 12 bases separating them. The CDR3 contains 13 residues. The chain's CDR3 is CASSFYRQREQFF. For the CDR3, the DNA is TGTGCCAGCAGCTTCTACCGACAGCGTGAGCAGTTCTTC.

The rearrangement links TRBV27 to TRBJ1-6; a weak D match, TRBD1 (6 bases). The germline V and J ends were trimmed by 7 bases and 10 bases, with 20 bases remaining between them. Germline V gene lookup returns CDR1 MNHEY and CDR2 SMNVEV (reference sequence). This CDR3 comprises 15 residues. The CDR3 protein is CASTTRSGARSPLHF. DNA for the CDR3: TGTGCCAGCACCACAAGATCAGGGGCACGATCACCCCTCCACTTT.

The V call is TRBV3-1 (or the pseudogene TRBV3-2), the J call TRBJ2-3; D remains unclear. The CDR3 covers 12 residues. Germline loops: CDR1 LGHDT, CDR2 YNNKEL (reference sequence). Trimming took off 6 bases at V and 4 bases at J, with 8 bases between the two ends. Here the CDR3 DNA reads TGTGCCAGCAGAGGAGTCGCAGATACGCAGTATTTT. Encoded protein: CASRGVADTQYF.

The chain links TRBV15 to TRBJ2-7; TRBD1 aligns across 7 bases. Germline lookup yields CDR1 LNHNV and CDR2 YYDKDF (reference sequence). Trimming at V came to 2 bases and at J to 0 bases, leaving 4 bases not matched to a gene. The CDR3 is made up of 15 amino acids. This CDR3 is CATSRQGESSYEQYF. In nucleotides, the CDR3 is TGTGCCACCAGCAGACAGGGGGAAAGCTCCTACGAGCAGTACTTC.

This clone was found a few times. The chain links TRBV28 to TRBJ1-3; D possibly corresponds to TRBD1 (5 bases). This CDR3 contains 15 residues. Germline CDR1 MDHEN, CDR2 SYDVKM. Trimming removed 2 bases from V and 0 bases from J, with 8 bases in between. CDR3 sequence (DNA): TGTGCCAGCAGTTTAACCAGGGTCTCTGGAAACACCATATATTTT. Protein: CASSLTRVSGNTIYF.

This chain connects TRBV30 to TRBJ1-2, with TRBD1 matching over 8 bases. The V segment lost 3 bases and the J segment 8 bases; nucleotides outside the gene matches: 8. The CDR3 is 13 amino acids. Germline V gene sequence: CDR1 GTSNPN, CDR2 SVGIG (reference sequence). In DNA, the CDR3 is TGTGCCTGGAGCGGACAGGGATCAGAGGGCTACACCTTC. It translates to CAWSGQGSEGYTF.

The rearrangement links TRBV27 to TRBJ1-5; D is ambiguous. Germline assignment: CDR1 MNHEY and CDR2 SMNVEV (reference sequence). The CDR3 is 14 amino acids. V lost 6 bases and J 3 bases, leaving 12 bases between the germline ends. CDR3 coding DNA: TGTGCCAGCAGCGGCGGGCACCCCAATCAGCCCCAGCATTTT. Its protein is CASSGGHPNQPQHF.

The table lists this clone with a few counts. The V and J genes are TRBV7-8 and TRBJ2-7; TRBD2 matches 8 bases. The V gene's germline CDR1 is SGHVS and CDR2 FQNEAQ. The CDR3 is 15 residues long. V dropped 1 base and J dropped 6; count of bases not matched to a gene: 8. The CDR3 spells CASSLGGGRTSEQYF. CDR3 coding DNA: TGTGCCAGCAGCTTAGGTGGCGGGAGGACAAGCGAGCAGTACTTC.

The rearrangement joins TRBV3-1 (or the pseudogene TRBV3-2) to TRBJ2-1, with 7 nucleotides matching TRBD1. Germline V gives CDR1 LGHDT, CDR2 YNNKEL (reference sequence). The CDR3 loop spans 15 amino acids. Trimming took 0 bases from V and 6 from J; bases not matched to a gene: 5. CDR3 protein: CASSQDRRQGNEQFF. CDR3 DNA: TGTGCCAGCAGCCAAGATCGTCGACAGGGCAATGAGCAGTTCTTC.

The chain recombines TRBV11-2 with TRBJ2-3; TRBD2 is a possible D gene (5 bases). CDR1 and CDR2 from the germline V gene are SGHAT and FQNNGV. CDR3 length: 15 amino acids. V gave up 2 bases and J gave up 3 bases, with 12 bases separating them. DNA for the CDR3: TGTGCCAGCAGCTTAACGGGTTCGGGGACAGATACGCAGTATTTT. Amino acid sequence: CASSLTGSGTDTQYF.

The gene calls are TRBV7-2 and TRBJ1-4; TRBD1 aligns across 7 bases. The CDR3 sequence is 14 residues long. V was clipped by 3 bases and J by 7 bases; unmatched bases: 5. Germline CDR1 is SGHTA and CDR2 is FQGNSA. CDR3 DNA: TGTGCCAGCAGCTTGGGACAGCGTCTTGAAAAACTGTTTTTT. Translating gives CASSLGQRLEKLFF.

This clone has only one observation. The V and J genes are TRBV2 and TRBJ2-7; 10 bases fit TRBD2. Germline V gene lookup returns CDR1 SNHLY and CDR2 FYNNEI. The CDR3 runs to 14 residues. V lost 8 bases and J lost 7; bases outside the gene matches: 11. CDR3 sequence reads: CASVLASGGGEQYF. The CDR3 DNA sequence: TGTGCCAGCGTTCTGGCTAGCGGGGGAGGGGAGCAGTACTTC.

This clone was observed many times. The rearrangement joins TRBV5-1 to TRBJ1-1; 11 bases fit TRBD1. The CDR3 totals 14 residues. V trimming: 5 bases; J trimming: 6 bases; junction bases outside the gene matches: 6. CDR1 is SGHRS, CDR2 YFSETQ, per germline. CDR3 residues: CASRPGTGGAEAFF. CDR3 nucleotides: TGCGCCAGCAGGCCCGGGACAGGGGGTGCTGAAGCTTTCTTT.

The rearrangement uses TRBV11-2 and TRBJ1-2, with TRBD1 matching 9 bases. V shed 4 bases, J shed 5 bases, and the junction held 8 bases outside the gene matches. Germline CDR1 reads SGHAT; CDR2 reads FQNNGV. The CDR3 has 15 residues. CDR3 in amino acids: CASSSFRDRVYGYTF. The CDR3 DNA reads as TGTGCCAGCAGCTCTTTCCGGGACAGGGTTTATGGCTACACCTTC.